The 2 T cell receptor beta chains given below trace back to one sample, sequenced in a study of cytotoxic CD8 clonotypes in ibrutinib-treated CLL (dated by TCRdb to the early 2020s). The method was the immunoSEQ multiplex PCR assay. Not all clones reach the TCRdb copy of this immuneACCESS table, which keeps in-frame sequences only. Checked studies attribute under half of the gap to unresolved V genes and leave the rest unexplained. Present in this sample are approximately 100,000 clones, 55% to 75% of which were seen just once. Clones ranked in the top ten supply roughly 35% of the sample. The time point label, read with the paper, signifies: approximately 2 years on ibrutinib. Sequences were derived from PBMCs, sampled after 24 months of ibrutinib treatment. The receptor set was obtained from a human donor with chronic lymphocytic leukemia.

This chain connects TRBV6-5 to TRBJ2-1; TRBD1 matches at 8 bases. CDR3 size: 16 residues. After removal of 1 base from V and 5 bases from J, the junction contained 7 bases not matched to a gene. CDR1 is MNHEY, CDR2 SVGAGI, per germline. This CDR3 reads CASSYLTGQGHNEQFF. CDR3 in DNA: TGTGCCAGCAGTTACTTGACCGGACAGGGACACAATGAGCAGTTCTTC.

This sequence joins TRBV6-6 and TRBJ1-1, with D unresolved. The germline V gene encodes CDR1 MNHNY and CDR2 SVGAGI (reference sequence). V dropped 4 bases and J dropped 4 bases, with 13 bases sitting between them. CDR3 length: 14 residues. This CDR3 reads CASSSADRGTEAFF. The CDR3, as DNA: TGTGCCAGCAGTTCCGCGGACCGTGGCACTGAAGCTTTCTTT.